These 25 T cell receptor beta chains were all obtained from the same sample, sequenced in a study of regulatory T cells in long-lasting Graves disease. Time point specified: persistent/refractory GD, antithyroid drugs over 5 years with positive TRAb. RNA isolated from PBMCs was used to make the TCR library. Construction of the TCR beta libraries employed iRepertoire HTBI primers in conjunction with Arm-PCR of CDR3 regions. Using its own MiXCR run on the multiplex PCR reads, TCRdb lists one record per CDR3 protein. The sample lists more than 650,000 distinct CDR3 sequences, around 30% seen once, with around 42% in the top ten. Sequencing used peripheral blood mononuclear cells (PBMCs), obtained when the disease was refractory, from a patient treated with antithyroid drugs. These receptors originate from a female donor with Graves disease.

This chain uses TRBV29-1 with TRBJ2-7, with 9 positions matching TRBD1. J lost 0 bases, V lost 0 bases, and 3 bases had no gene match. CDR1 is SQVTM, CDR2 ANQGSEA, per germline. The length of the CDR3 is 15 residues. CDR3 region: CSVEDNRGLSYEQYF. For the CDR3, the DNA is TGCAGCGTTGAAGATAACAGGGGGCTCTCCTACGAGCAGTACTTC.

CDR3 sequence (DNA): TGTGCCAGCAGCTTCGGTCCGGACAGGGGAGTGAACACTGAAGCTTTCTTT. This sequence encodes CASSFGPDRGVNTEAFF. The rearrangement joins TRBV11-2 to TRBJ1-1; TRBD1 aligns across 9 bases. The V gene end was trimmed by 3 bases and the J gene end by 0 bases; junction bases not matched to a gene: 8. CDR1 and CDR2 from the germline V gene are SGHAT and FQNNGV. CDR3 size: 17 residues.

This clonotype was seen at least ten times. V gene TRBV7-2 combines with J gene TRBJ2-5, with 10 bases fitting TRBD1. Germline values: CDR1 SGHTA, CDR2 FQGNSA. The CDR3 loop spans 15 amino acids. J lost 6 bases, V lost 4 bases, and 8 bases had no gene match. CDR3 nucleotides: TGTGCCAGCAGCTCCGGGACAGGGGCGGGGAAGACCCAGTACTTC. Translation gives CASSSGTGAGKTQYF.

The chain joins TRBV6-1 to TRBJ2-5; D perhaps matches TRBD2 (5 bases). V lost 3 bases and J 4 bases, leaving 9 bases between the germline ends. CDR3 size: 13 residues. Germline V gives CDR1 MNHNS, CDR2 SASEGT. CDR3 bases: TGTGCCAGCAGTGATCTTGCGGGAGAGACCCAGTACTTC. This sequence encodes CASSDLAGETQYF.

This chain uses TRBV19 with TRBJ1-1; weak D call: TRBD1 (6 bases). CDR3 length equals 15 residues. Trimming stripped 4 bases from V and 0 bases from J, with 12 bases between. Looked up from germline, CDR1 is LNHDA and CDR2 is SQIVND (reference sequence). CDR3 sequence reads: CASSNWGPMNTEAFF. The CDR3 region has the DNA TGTGCCAGTAGTAATTGGGGGCCCATGAACACTGAAGCTTTCTTT. The entire variable domain, with the rest obtained from reference TRBV19 and TRBJ1-1, is as follows: DGGITQSPKYLFRKEGQNVTLSCEQNLNHDAMYWYRQDPGQGLRLIYYSQIVNDFQKGDIAEGYSVSREKKESFPLTVTSAQKNPTAFYLCASSNWGPMNTEAFFGQGTRLTVV.

The chain has TRBV30 and TRBJ2-7, with 11 bases lining up with TRBD2. The V segment lost 4 bases and the J segment 3 bases; nucleotides outside the gene matches: 11. The CDR3 loop spans 16 amino acids. Germline V gives CDR1 GTSNPN, CDR2 SVGIG (reference sequence). CDR3: CAWTIRALAGDYEQYF. In nucleotides, the CDR3 is TGTGCCTGGACCATACGGGCACTAGCGGGAGACTACGAGCAGTACTTC.

The chain couples TRBV20-1 to TRBJ1-1, with 7 bases identical to TRBD1. The CDR3 sequence is 14 residues long. Germline V gives CDR1 DFQATT, CDR2 SNEGSKA (reference sequence). The V and J ends lost 0 bases and 1 base, in that order; junction bases with no gene match: 2. CDR3 amino acids: CSARDRQGNTEAFF. DNA of the CDR3: TGCAGTGCTAGAGACAGACAGGGGAACACTGAAGCTTTCTTT.

This clonotype was observed a few times. The rearrangement joins TRBV12-3 or TRBV12-4 to TRBJ2-3; 7 bases are a match to TRBD1. After removal of 2 bases from V and 1 base from J, the junction contained 9 bases not matched to a gene. CDR3 length: 17 amino acids. The CDR3 DNA follows: TGTGCCAGCAGTTTATTGGCTCCCGGACAGGGCACAGATACGCAGTATTTT. It codes for CASSLLAPGQGTDTQYF.

The V call is TRBV9, the J call TRBJ2-2, with 13 positions matching TRBD2. This CDR3 spans 19 amino acids. With V trimmed by 3 bases and J by 4 bases, 12 bases remained unmatched. CDR1 is SGDLS, CDR2 YYNGEE, per germline. The CDR3 DNA is TGTGCCAGCAGCGCCAGGGAACTAGCGGGAGGGCCGAGCACCGGGGAGCTGTTTTTT. Translating it yields CASSARELAGGPSTGELFF. Combining the CDR3 with reference TRBV9 and TRBJ2-2 gives the whole variable domain DSGVTQTPKHLITATGQRVTLRCSPRSGDLSVYWYQQSLDQGLQFLIQYYNGEERAKGNILERFSAQQFPDLHSELNLSSLELGDSALYFCASSARELAGGPSTGELFFGEGSRLTVL.

This clonotype showed up just a few times. The CDR3 loop reads CASRGSGAPDEQYF. For the CDR3, the DNA is TGTGCCAGTCGTGGTTCGGGGGCGCCGGACGAGCAGTACTTC. This chain uses TRBV27 with TRBJ2-7; the D call may be TRBD1 or TRBD2 (6 bases each). V was trimmed by 9 bases and J by 5 bases, leaving 20 bases between them. The CDR3 contains 14 residues. CDR1 and CDR2 from the germline V gene are MNHEY and SMNVEV (reference sequence).

CDR3: CASRTTAESNYEQYF. The CDR3 bases are TGTGCCAGCAGAACGACGGCCGAAAGTAACTACGAGCAGTACTTC. The chain has TRBV27 and TRBJ2-7; the D is unclear. The V gene lost 6 bases and the J gene lost 3 bases, with 18 bases spanning the gap. The CDR3 totals 15 residues. CDR1 is MNHEY, CDR2 SMNVEV, per germline (reference sequence).

With regard to this clonotype: Just one base apart from a much larger clone, this may be a read error. The genes are TRBV6-1 and TRBJ2-7; D remains ambiguous. The CDR3 is 14 residues long. CDR1 and CDR2 from the germline V gene are MNHNS and SASEGT. Trimming cost V 6 bases and J 3 bases, with 15 bases left between them. CDR3 protein: CASRGIRASYEQYF. The CDR3 nucleotides read TGTGCCAGCAGAGGGATCCGGGCCAGCTACGAGCAGTACTTC.

This clonotype has just a few counts. The chain combines TRBV10-3 with TRBJ2-6, with D possibly being TRBD1 (6 bases). V was shortened by 6 bases and J by 0 bases, with 15 bases between the two germline ends. This CDR3 has 17 amino acids. CDR1 ENHRY and CDR2 SYGVKD come from the germline V gene. In DNA, the CDR3 is TGTGCCATCAGCGTTGGGAGACAGGTCTCTGGGGCCAACGTCCTGACTTTC. Encoded protein: CAISVGRQVSGANVLTF.

This clonotype was observed a handful of times. The chain is built from TRBV12-3 or TRBV12-4 and TRBJ1-1; possible D gene TRBD1, 5 bases. Trimming cost V 5 bases and J 0 bases, with 19 bases left between them. The CDR3 sequence is 17 residues long. The CDR3 spells CASSQGTGGIMNTEAFF. The DNA for the CDR3 is TGTGCCAGCAGTCAAGGGACGGGGGGGATTATGAACACTGAAGCTTTCTTT.

The chain joins TRBV20-1 to TRBJ2-7, with TRBD2 matching 12 bases. The CDR3 has 13 amino acids. Germline loops: CDR1 DFQATT, CDR2 SNEGSKA (reference sequence). Trimming at V came to 2 bases and at J to 11 bases, leaving 7 bases not matched to a gene. As DNA, the CDR3 is TGCAGTGCTAGAATCCTAGCGGGGGGGGTGGAGTACTTC. Translating it yields CSARILAGGVEYF.

This CDR3 is CASSFQGGVKNIQYF. The CDR3 DNA sequence: TGTGCCAGCAGCTTCCAAGGGGGTGTCAAAAACATTCAGTACTTC. The rearrangement links TRBV3-1 to TRBJ2-4, with D possibly TRBD1 on 6 matching bases. This CDR3 is built from 15 residues. The germline V gene encodes CDR1 LGHDT and CDR2 YNNKEL (reference sequence). Between the trimmed V and J ends, which lost 5 bases and 3 bases, there was a span of 14 bases. The full variable domain, its missing parts supplied by reference TRBV3-1 and TRBJ2-4, is DTAVSQTPKYLVTQMGNDKSIKCEQNLGHDTMYWYKQDSKKFLKIMFSYNNKELIINETVPNRFSPKSPDKAHLNLHINSLELGDSAVYFCASSFQGGVKNIQYFGAGTRLSVL.

The chain uses TRBV10-3 and TRBJ1-2, with 12 positions matching TRBD1. This CDR3 comprises 20 residues. Germline loops: CDR1 ENHRY, CDR2 SYGVKD. The V gene end was trimmed by 3 bases and the J gene end by 4 bases; junction bases not matched to a gene: 18. The CDR3 region is CAISDPGIGTGGLWSYGYTF. DNA of the CDR3: TGTGCCATCAGTGATCCGGGTATAGGGACAGGGGGCCTTTGGTCCTATGGCTACACCTTC.

Only a few counts were recorded for this clonotype. The gene calls are TRBV5-6 and TRBJ1-1; possible D gene TRBD1, 6 bases. The germline V gene has CDR1 SGHDT and CDR2 YYEEEE. V dropped 0 bases and J dropped 4 bases, with 22 bases sitting between them. The CDR3 has 18 amino acids. The CDR3 sequence is CASSLGPALTVRGTEAFF. The CDR3 region has the DNA TGTGCCAGCAGCTTGGGCCCCGCTTTAACAGTCAGGGGCACTGAAGCTTTCTTT.

Only a few counts were recorded for this clonotype. The chain uses TRBV18 and TRBJ1-5; D is possibly TRBD1 (6 bases). CDR1 KGHSH and CDR2 LQKENI come from the germline V gene. Trimming took 4 bases from V and 3 from J, leaving 7 bases between them. The CDR3 spans 13 residues. The CDR3 loop is CASSRTDNQPQHF. CDR3 bases: TGTGCCAGCTCACGGACAGACAATCAGCCCCAGCATTTT. The entire variable domain, with the rest obtained from reference TRBV18 and TRBJ1-5, is as follows: NAGVMQNPRHLVRRRGQEARLRCSPMKGHSHVYWYRQLPEEGLKFMVYLQKENIIDESGMPKERFSAEFPKEGPSILRIQQVVRGDSAAYFCASSRTDNQPQHFGDGTRLSIL.

In DNA, the CDR3 is TGTGCCAGCAGTTACTCCAGCGCCGGGGAGACCCAGTACTTC. Translation gives CASSYSSAGETQYF. This chain links TRBV6-5 with TRBJ2-5; D is unclear. CDR1 is MNHEY and CDR2 is SVGAGI in the germline V gene. The CDR3 spans 14 residues. Trimming removed 0 bases at V and 5 bases at J, with 10 bases between.

This clonotype was seen more than once but under ten times. V gene TRBV25-1 combines with J gene TRBJ1-4; 10 bases fit TRBD1. Losses at the gene ends were 3 bases for V and 10 bases for J; bases not matched to a gene: 5. Germline CDR1 is MGHDK and CDR2 is SYGVNS. The CDR3 length is 14 residues. The CDR3 is CASSEDRGSGKLFF. The CDR3 nucleotides read TGTGCCAGCAGTGAGGACAGGGGGAGTGGAAAACTGTTTTTT.

The sample holds one count of this clonotype. This chain uses TRBV5-1 with TRBJ2-1; 7 nucleotides align to TRBD1. CDR3 size: 15 residues. CDR1 and CDR2 (germline): SGHRS, YFSETQ. With V trimmed by 2 bases and J by 7 bases, 9 bases remained unmatched. The CDR3 DNA reads TGCGCCAGCAGCTTAGACAGGGTTTTATTGAATGAGCAGTTCTTC. Translated, it gives CASSLDRVLLNEQFF.

This clonotype appeared a few times. This chain joins TRBV12-3 or TRBV12-4 and TRBJ2-2, with 9 nucleotides matching TRBD1. V dropped 5 bases and J dropped 6; count of bases not matched to a gene: 7. The CDR3 spans 15 residues. CDR3 coding DNA: TGTGCCAGCAGTACCGGGACAGGGCCCCCCGGGGAGCTGTTTTTT. Protein sequence: CASSTGTGPPGELFF.

Ten or more counts support this clonotype. This sequence joins TRBV11-2 and TRBJ2-5; 9 nucleotides line up with TRBD1. This CDR3 is built from 14 residues. V was clipped by 5 bases and J by 5 bases; unmatched bases: 6. The germline V gene encodes CDR1 SGHAT and CDR2 FQNNGV. CDR3 sequence (DNA): TGTGCCAGCAGCCGAACAGGGGGCTGGGAGACCCAGTACTTC. Amino acids: CASSRTGGWETQYF.

This clonotype has at least ten counts. The chain uses TRBV6-1 and TRBJ2-5; D is unresolved. Trimming shortened V by 4 bases and J by 2 bases, and 11 bases separated the two germline ends. The CDR3 spans 14 residues. The germline gives CDR1 MNHNS, CDR2 SASEGT. The CDR3 here is CASSGSADQETQYF. CDR3 bases: TGTGCCAGCAGTGGGTCCGCTGATCAAGAGACCCAGTACTTC.